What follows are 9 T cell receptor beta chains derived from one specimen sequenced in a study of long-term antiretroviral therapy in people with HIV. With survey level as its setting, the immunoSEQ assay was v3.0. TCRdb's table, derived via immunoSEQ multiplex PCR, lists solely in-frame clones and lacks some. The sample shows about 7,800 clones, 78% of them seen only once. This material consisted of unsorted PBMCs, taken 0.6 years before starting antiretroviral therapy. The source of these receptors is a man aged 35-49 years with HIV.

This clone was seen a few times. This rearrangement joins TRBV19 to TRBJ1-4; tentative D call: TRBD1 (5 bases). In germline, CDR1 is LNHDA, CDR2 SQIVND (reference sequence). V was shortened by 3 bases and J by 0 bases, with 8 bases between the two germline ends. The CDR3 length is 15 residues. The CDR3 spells CASSIDSATNEKLFF. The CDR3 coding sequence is TGTGCCAGTAGTATTGACAGCGCAACTAATGAAAAACTGTTTTTT.

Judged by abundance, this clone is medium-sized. CDR3 sequence reads: CASSWGGNTEAFF. CDR3 DNA sequence: TGTGCCAGCAGTTGGGGAGGGAACACTGAAGCTTTCTTT. V gene TRBV27 combines with J gene TRBJ1-1; D unresolved. V was clipped by 4 bases and J by 1 base, with 7 bases between them. The CDR3 spans 13 residues. Germline assignment: CDR1 MNHEY and CDR2 SMNVEV (reference sequence).

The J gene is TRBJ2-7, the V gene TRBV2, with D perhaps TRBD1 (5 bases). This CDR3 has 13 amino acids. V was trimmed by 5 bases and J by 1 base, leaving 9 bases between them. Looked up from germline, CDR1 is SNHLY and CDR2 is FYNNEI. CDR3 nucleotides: TGTGCCAGCAGTATGGACACGTCCTACGAGCAGTACTTC. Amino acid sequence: CASSMDTSYEQYF.

The CDR3 spells CASSETGEATNEKLFF. CDR3 nucleotide sequence: TGTGCCAGCAGTGAAACAGGGGAGGCAACTAATGAAAAACTGTTTTTT. The V and J genes are TRBV6-1 and TRBJ1-4; 7 nucleotides line up with TRBD1. J was trimmed by 0 bases and V by 2 bases; bases with no gene match: 3. CDR3 size: 16 residues. Per germline, CDR1 MNHNS and CDR2 SASEGT.

The CDR3 DNA reads as TGTGCCAGCAGCTTGGTGCGTGCCAACACCGGGGAGCTGTTTTTT. Its translation is CASSLVRANTGELFF. V gene TRBV5-6 combines with J gene TRBJ2-2; D ambiguous. CDR1 and CDR2 from the germline V gene are SGHDT and YYEEEE. V was clipped by 0 bases and J by 2 bases, with 8 bases between them. The CDR3 has 15 amino acids.

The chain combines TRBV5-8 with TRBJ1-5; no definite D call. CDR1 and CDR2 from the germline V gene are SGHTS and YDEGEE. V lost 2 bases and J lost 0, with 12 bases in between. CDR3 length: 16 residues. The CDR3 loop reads CASSLGGSFSNQPQHF. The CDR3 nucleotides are TGTGCCAGCAGCTTAGGAGGAAGCTTTAGCAATCAGCCCCAGCATTTT.

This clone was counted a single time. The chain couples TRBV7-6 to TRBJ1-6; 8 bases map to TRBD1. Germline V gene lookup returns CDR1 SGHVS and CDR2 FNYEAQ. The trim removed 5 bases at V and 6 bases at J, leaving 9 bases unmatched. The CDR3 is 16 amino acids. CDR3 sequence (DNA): TGTGCCAGCAGCCCAGGGGGCAGGGGGAGTAATTCACCCCTCCACTTT. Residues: CASSPGGRGSNSPLHF.

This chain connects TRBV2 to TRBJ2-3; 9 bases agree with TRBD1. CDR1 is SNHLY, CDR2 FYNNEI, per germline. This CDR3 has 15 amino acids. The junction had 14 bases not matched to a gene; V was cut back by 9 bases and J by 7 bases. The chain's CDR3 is CASLRPQGAWNTQYF. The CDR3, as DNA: TGTGCCAGTTTGCGGCCACAGGGGGCCTGGAATACGCAGTATTTT.

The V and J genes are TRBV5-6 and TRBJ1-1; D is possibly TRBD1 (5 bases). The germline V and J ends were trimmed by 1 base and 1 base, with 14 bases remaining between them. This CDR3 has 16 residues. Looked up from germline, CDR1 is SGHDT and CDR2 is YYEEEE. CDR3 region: CASSLRRRQQNTEAFF. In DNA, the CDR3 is TGTGCCAGCAGCTTGAGGCGAAGACAGCAGAACACTGAAGCTTTCTTT.